These 8 T cell receptor beta chains were sequenced from one sample in a study of T-cell reconstitution after alpha-beta-depleted transplantation in children. Unique molecular identifiers were incorporated during preparation of the TCRbeta library. TCRdb re-called the PCR reads through MiXCR, storing one row per CDR3 protein. Here the sample spans 250,000 to 350,000 distinct CDR3 sequences, more than 8% being singletons. The sequenced sample was PBMCs from the stem cell graft donor, obtained from the stem cell graft. Receptor source: a human donor who donated a stem cell graft to a child with SCID.

This clonotype showed up just a few times. This chain connects TRBV6-1 to TRBJ2-2; D is possibly TRBD2 (6 bases). CDR3 length: 14 residues. CDR1 and CDR2 (germline): MNHNS, SASEGT. Trimming took off 4 bases at V and 3 bases at J, with 9 bases between the two ends. DNA for the CDR3: TGTGCCAGCAGTGTGACTAGTTACACCGGGGAGCTGTTTTTT. Encoded protein: CASSVTSYTGELFF.

In this sample, this clonotype turned up a few times. The rearrangement joins TRBV20-1 to TRBJ2-5; perhaps TRBD2 as D (7 bases). Germline V gene lookup returns CDR1 DFQATT and CDR2 SNEGSKA (reference sequence). V was clipped by 2 bases and J by 5 bases, with 21 bases between them. This CDR3 contains 16 residues. DNA of the CDR3: TGCAGTGCTAGAAAAATTAGTGGGGGGGCAGTGGAGACCCAGTACTTC. This encodes CSARKISGGAVETQYF.

This clonotype was observed a few times. CDR3 in DNA: TGTGCCAGCAGCCAAGAGTTCCAAGACTACTCACGAGATACGCAGTATTTT. Translation: CASSQEFQDYSRDTQYF. This chain links TRBV4-2 with TRBJ2-3; D might be TRBD2 (5 bases). Germline CDR1 is LGHNA and CDR2 is YNFKEQ. The length of the CDR3 is 17 residues. The ends were cut back, 0 bases at V and 5 bases at J, with 18 bases in the middle.

The chain joins TRBV27 to TRBJ2-1; tentative D call: TRBD2 (6 bases). This CDR3 contains 13 residues. The V end lost 8 bases, the J end lost 7 bases, and 15 bases lay between the germline ends. CDR1 is MNHEY, CDR2 SMNVEV, per germline (reference sequence). The CDR3 DNA is TGTGCCAGCCGACTAGTCCCTGGGAATGAGCAGTTCTTC. The encoded protein is CASRLVPGNEQFF.

The genes are TRBV25-1 and TRBJ2-7, with TRBD2 as a possible D gene (6 bases). Germline V gene sequence: CDR1 MGHDK, CDR2 SYGVNS. V was pared by 1 base and J by 2 bases, with 15 bases between. The CDR3 consists of 16 residues. CDR3 protein: CASSESWGLGTYEQYF. The CDR3 DNA follows: TGTGCCAGCAGTGAATCTTGGGGACTGGGAACCTACGAGCAGTACTTC.

This clonotype was counted many times. V is TRBV6-5 and J is TRBJ1-6, with D unresolved. V gave up 5 bases and J gave up 9 bases, with 14 bases separating them. Germline V gene data show CDR1 as MNHEY and CDR2 as SVGAGI. This CDR3 is 14 amino acids long. In DNA, the CDR3 is TGTGCCAGCAGTCACCTCGCCCGCGGTTCACCCCTCCACTTT. It specifies CASSHLARGSPLHF.

This clonotype was detected only a few times. This chain uses TRBV6-2 or TRBV6-3 with TRBJ2-1; TRBD2 might be the D (5 bases). The CDR3 length is 14 residues. Trimming removed 5 bases at V and 2 bases at J, with 10 bases between. CDR1 MNHEY and CDR2 SVGEGT come from the germline V gene. This chain's CDR3 is CASSHSVPYNEQFF. The CDR3 DNA reads TGTGCCAGCAGTCATAGCGTACCCTACAATGAGCAGTTCTTC.

The V and J genes are TRBV27 and TRBJ2-5; D not resolved. This CDR3 is 14 amino acids long. Germline V gene data show CDR1 as MNHEY and CDR2 as SMNVEV (reference sequence). V gave up 6 bases and J gave up 0 bases, with 11 bases separating them. The CDR3 nucleotides are TGTGCCAGCAGGAACTCGGGTTACCAAGAGACCCAGTACTTC. It yields the protein CASRNSGYQETQYF.